These 15 T cell receptor beta chains came from one sample sequenced in a study of blood T cell repertoires in COVID-19. This table comes from immunoSEQ multiplex PCR, and its TCRdb copy is limited to in-frame clones, with some not included. The sample has 150,000 to 200,000 clones, over 70% seen once. Source material: peripheral blood. All receptors come from a man in his fifties or sixties with active or convalescent COVID-19.

The table lists this clone with a few counts. The chain combines TRBV4-1 with TRBJ2-3, with D possibly TRBD2 on 6 matching bases. Trimming shortened V by 0 bases and J by 4 bases, and 8 bases separated the two germline ends. Germline loops: CDR1 MGHRA, CDR2 YSYEKL. CDR3 size: 14 residues. The CDR3 region has the DNA TGCGCCAGCAGCCAAGATGGAGGGTCAGATACGCAGTATTTT. As protein: CASSQDGGSDTQYF.

This clone turned up a few times. V is TRBV13 and J is TRBJ2-7; D is unclear. Between the trimmed V and J ends, which lost 4 bases and 9 bases, there was a span of 13 bases. CDR3 length equals 12 residues. Germline CDR1 and CDR2: PRHDT and FYEKMQ (reference sequence). The CDR3 reads CASSSRGLGQYF. The CDR3 DNA reads as TGTGCCAGCAGCTCAAGAGGTTTAGGGCAGTACTTC.

The rearrangement uses TRBV21-1 and TRBJ1-4. TRBV21-1 counts as a pseudogene. The CDR3 totals 18 residues. CDR3 coding DNA: TGTGCCAGCAGCAAAGGCGAGGACGAAGGACTCCTGGGGGAAAAACTGTTTTTT. This codes for CASSKGEDEGLLGEKLFF.

V usage is TRBV7-2 and J usage is TRBJ2-7, with 14 bases matching TRBD2. The germline CDR1 and CDR2 sequences are SGHTA and FQGNSA. CDR3 length: 16 amino acids. J gave up 3 bases and V 5 bases, and 6 bases lay outside the gene matches. The CDR3 DNA reads TGTGCCAGCAGCCCGGATGGGACTAGCGGGAGCTACGAGCAGTACTTC. This codes for CASSPDGTSGSYEQYF.

The rearrangement links TRBV7-2 to TRBJ1-5; 7 positions agree with TRBD1. This CDR3 is 15 amino acids long. Germline CDR1 SGHTA, CDR2 FQGNSA. V was pared by 2 bases and J by 10 bases, with 11 bases of the junction left unmatched. CDR3 in DNA: TGTGCCAGCAGCTTAATCCGGGACAGAGACCTCCCCCAGCATTTT. Residues: CASSLIRDRDLPQHF.

The chain is built from TRBV5-1 and TRBJ2-2; 11 nucleotides agree with TRBD2. Germline trimming cut 1 base from V and 1 base from J; bases unmatched to any gene: 3. This CDR3 is 17 amino acids long. From germline, CDR1 is SGHRS and CDR2 YFSETQ. CDR3 in amino acids: CASSLTSGSQNTGELFF. The CDR3 bases are TGCGCCAGCAGCTTGACTAGCGGGAGTCAGAACACCGGGGAGCTGTTTTTT.

The chain employs TRBV7-3 and TRBJ2-1; D call uncertain. Trimming pared 0 bases from V and 9 bases from J, leaving 9 bases between. The germline CDR1 and CDR2 sequences are SGHTA and FQGTGA. CDR3 length equals 13 residues. DNA of the CDR3: TGTGCCAGCAGCTTAACGTCCGGCGGTGAGCAGTTCTTC. It yields the protein CASSLTSGGEQFF.

The chain joins TRBV5-1 to TRBJ2-7; D is possibly TRBD2 (5 bases). V was shortened by 3 bases and J by 0 bases, with 13 bases between the two germline ends. This CDR3 spans 15 amino acids. Germline CDR1 is SGHRS and CDR2 is YFSETQ. This chain's CDR3 is CASSWEMGSSYEQYF. The CDR3 nucleotides are TGCGCCAGCAGCTGGGAAATGGGGAGCTCCTACGAGCAGTACTTC.

This clone was detected only once. V gene TRBV18 combines with J gene TRBJ2-2; no definite D call. Trimming cost V 10 bases and J 4 bases, with 16 bases left between them. This CDR3 is 14 amino acids long. CDR1 is KGHSH and CDR2 is LQKENI in the germline V gene. CDR3 in DNA: TGTGCCACCAAACTGAGTCGTGGCACCGGGGAGCTGTTTTTT. This encodes CATKLSRGTGELFF.

This clone was found a few times. The rearrangement uses TRBV24-1 and TRBJ2-5, with D possibly being TRBD2 (6 bases). The CDR3 runs to 16 residues. CDR1 is KGHDR and CDR2 is SFDVKD in the germline V gene. The V gene lost 3 bases and the J gene lost 1 base, with 14 bases spanning the gap. The CDR3 loop is CATSDTRDWRQETQYF. In nucleotides, the CDR3 is TGTGCCACCAGTGATACCCGGGACTGGCGCCAAGAGACCCAGTACTTC.

The chain recombines TRBV7-3 with TRBJ2-5; no firm D call. The V gene's germline CDR1 is SGHTA and CDR2 FQGTGA. CDR3 length: 13 residues. Trimming took 2 bases from V and 0 from J, leaving 4 bases between them. This CDR3 is CASSLSYQETQYF. For the CDR3, the DNA is TGTGCCAGCAGCTTATCGTACCAAGAGACCCAGTACTTC.

J is TRBJ2-2 and V is TRBV7-2; 11 nucleotides match TRBD2. Germline CDR1 and CDR2: SGHTA and FQGNSA. The length of the CDR3 is 15 residues. Losses at the gene ends were 6 bases for V and 6 bases for J; bases not matched to a gene: 6. The CDR3 loop reads CASRPTSGIAGELFF. Here the CDR3 DNA reads TGTGCCAGCAGGCCGACTAGCGGGATTGCCGGGGAGCTGTTTTTT.

The rearrangement uses TRBV3-1 (or the pseudogene TRBV3-2) and TRBJ2-7; a possible D gene is TRBD2 (6 bases). Between the trimmed V and J ends, which lost 4 bases and 0 bases, there was a span of 10 bases. This CDR3 contains 14 residues. Germline CDR1 LGHDT, CDR2 YNNKEL (reference sequence). CDR3 nucleotides: TGTGCCAGCAGCCCACCCGGGGGCTCCTACGAGCAGTACTTC. Its protein is CASSPPGGSYEQYF.

In nucleotides, the CDR3 is TGCGCCAGCAGTCAATCGATATCCAGGCCGATGAAAGAGACCCAGTACTTC. Amino acids: CASSQSISRPMKETQYF. The chain recombines TRBV23-1 with TRBJ2-5; D gene unclear. TRBV23-1 is annotated as an ORF whose role is uncertain. This CDR3 spans 17 amino acids. V lost 0 bases to trimming and J lost 3 bases, with 17 bases between them.

In DNA form, the CDR3 reads TGTGCCAGCGCAGGGGTTGGGAACGAGCAGTACTTC. Protein sequence: CASAGVGNEQYF. The chain recombines TRBV9 with TRBJ2-7; D is possibly TRBD1 (6 bases). CDR1 is SGDLS, CDR2 YYNGEE, per germline. The CDR3 has 12 residues. V was trimmed by 7 bases and J by 5 bases, leaving 13 bases between them.